This T cell receptor beta chain was profiled in a study of OX40 agonist ivuxolimab in advanced cancers. Overall study context: Of the participants, 35% to 50% had some prior anti-PD-1, anti-PD-L1 or anti-CTLA-4 therapy, which was allowed. Notes on the study in general: Dosing at 0.1 to 3.0 mg/kg was accompanied by clonal expansion of CD4+ and CD8+ blood T cells by week 6.

A note on this clone: Its antigen is unidentified.

Losses at the gene ends were 4 bases for V and 3 bases for J; bases not matched to a gene: 6. CDR1 and CDR2 from the germline V gene are LGHNA and YNFKEQ. The CDR3 runs 14 residues. Profiling relied on immunoSEQ multiplex PCR, and the TCRdb table lists in-frame clones only, not all of them. The sample has fewer than 100,000 clones; about 89% are singletons. The specimen was CD4+ or CD8+ T cells sorted from blood, collected in a trial of the OX40 agonist ivuxolimab. The chain has TRBV4-2 and TRBJ2-7; 7 bases match TRBD1. The sequence came from an adult with an advanced solid tumor such as melanoma, head and neck, liver or kidney cancer. The CDR3 spells CASSPRDSRYEQYF. The CDR3 DNA reads as TGTGCCAGCAGCCCCCGGGACAGCCGCTACGAGCAGTACTTC.